The 20 T cell receptor beta chains presented below share a single source sample, sequenced in a study of shared clonotypes between healthy human individuals. Sequencing used immunoSEQ multiplex PCR; TCRdb keeps in-frame clones, though not all of them. Of a few hundred thousand clones listed, around 87% are singletons. The specimen was memory CD8+ T cells sorted from blood. Subset specified: CD45RO+ cells pooled with CCR7-negative TemRA cells. The receptors originated from a young man in good health.

The rearrangement links TRBV18 to TRBJ2-2, with no clear D. There are 12 residues in the CDR3. The V gene lost 3 bases and the J gene lost 1 base, with 0 bases spanning the gap. Germline lookup yields CDR1 KGHSH and CDR2 LQKENI. CDR3 DNA: TGTGCCAGCTCACCGAACACCGGGGAGCTGTTTTTT. Its protein is CASSPNTGELFF.

This clone has more than one count but fewer than ten. The chain combines TRBV7-9 with TRBJ2-7; 10 positions match TRBD2. The germline gives CDR1 SEHNR, CDR2 FQNEAQ (reference sequence). The CDR3 is 16 amino acids. With V trimmed by 5 bases and J by 5 bases, 12 bases remained unmatched. CDR3 DNA sequence: TGTGCCAGCAGCCCACCTCTAGCGGGAGTTTACGACGAGCAGTACTTC. It translates to CASSPPLAGVYDEQYF.

This chain joins TRBV2 and TRBJ1-1; no clear D gene. Deletions cut 0 bases from V and 4 bases from J, with 9 bases between. The CDR3 spans 14 residues. Per the germline V gene, CDR1 is SNHLY and CDR2 is FYNNEI. This CDR3 reads CASSEASRTTEAFF. In DNA, the CDR3 is TGTGCCAGCAGTGAAGCTTCTAGGACCACTGAAGCTTTCTTT.

The gene calls are TRBV27 and TRBJ1-3; unclear D gene. Trimming shortened V by 4 bases and J by 0 bases, and 13 bases separated the two germline ends. Germline assignment: CDR1 MNHEY and CDR2 SMNVEV (reference sequence). The CDR3 is 16 amino acids. The CDR3 sequence: CASSCPGYDSGNTIYF. In DNA, the CDR3 is TGTGCCAGCAGTTGCCCCGGCTATGACTCTGGAAACACCATATATTTT.

The chain has TRBV6-5 and TRBJ2-1; a weak D match, TRBD2 (6 bases). Germline CDR1 MNHEY, CDR2 SVGAGI. The CDR3 is 14 residues long. V lost 5 bases and J 9 bases, leaving 17 bases between the germline ends. CDR3 sequence: CASSRYPAGSEQFF. Here the CDR3 DNA reads TGTGCCAGCAGTCGATACCCCGCGGGGAGTGAGCAGTTCTTC.

For the CDR3, the DNA is TGCGCCAGCAAGTACGGAAACTATGGCTACACCTTC. Its translation: CASKYGNYGYTF. This chain connects TRBV10-2 to TRBJ1-2; D unresolved. Germline values: CDR1 WSHSY, CDR2 SAAADI. The CDR3 is 12 amino acids. V was pared by 7 bases and J by 2 bases, with 8 bases between.

The chain combines TRBV15 with TRBJ2-7, with a tentative D call TRBD2 (6 bases). From germline, CDR1 is LNHNV and CDR2 YYDKDF (reference sequence). Deletions cut 3 bases from V and 3 bases from J, with 12 bases between. The CDR3 extends over 14 amino acids. CDR3 loop: CATSRGGGYYEQYF. The CDR3 DNA reads as TGTGCCACCAGCAGGGGAGGCGGCTACTACGAGCAGTACTTC.

The V gene is TRBV19, the J gene TRBJ1-2; perhaps TRBD1 as D (6 bases). The CDR3 sequence is 14 residues long. Deletions cut 5 bases from V and 2 bases from J, with 12 bases between. Looked up from germline, CDR1 is LNHDA and CDR2 is SQIVND (reference sequence). The CDR3 loop reads CASSSWTANYGYTF. CDR3 coding DNA: TGTGCCAGTAGTTCGTGGACAGCGAACTATGGCTACACCTTC.

The chain links TRBV5-8 to TRBJ2-5; 9 bases line up with TRBD2. The germline V gene has CDR1 SGHTS and CDR2 YDEGEE. This CDR3 comprises 15 residues. The trim removed 1 base at V and 5 bases at J, leaving 6 bases unmatched. CDR3 nucleotide sequence: TGTGCCAGCAGCTTGTTAGCGGGAGATGTCGAGACCCAGTACTTC. Translating gives CASSLLAGDVETQYF.

This chain uses TRBV2 with TRBJ2-3, with D perhaps matching TRBD1 (5 bases). Trimming took off 5 bases at V and 2 bases at J, with 17 bases between the two ends. Germline CDR1 is SNHLY and CDR2 is FYNNEI. The CDR3 length is 16 residues. Written as DNA, the CDR3 is TGTGCCAGCAGTCGTTTAGGGGCGAGGTACACAGATACGCAGTATTTT. Translation: CASSRLGARYTDTQYF. The full variable domain, its missing parts supplied by reference TRBV2 and TRBJ2-3, is EPEVTQTPSHQVTQMGQEVILRCVPISNHLYFYWYRQILGQKVEFLVSFYNNEISEKSEIFDDQFSVERPDGSNFTLKIRSTKLEDSAMYFCASSRLGARYTDTQYFGPGTRLTVL.

This sequence joins TRBV7-9 and TRBJ1-3, with a tentative D call TRBD1 (5 bases). CDR3 size: 17 residues. CDR1 and CDR2 (germline): SEHNR, FQNEAQ (reference sequence). V shed 1 base and J shed 0 bases, with 13 bases lying between them. CDR3 DNA: TGTGCCAGCAGCTTAGGAGGCAGGGCTATCTCTGGAAACACCATATATTTT. This codes for CASSLGGRAISGNTIYF.

CDR3 protein: CASSYEAGTTYEQYF. CDR3 DNA: TGTGCCAGCAGTTACGAGGCAGGTACGACCTACGAGCAGTACTTC. This chain uses TRBV6-6 with TRBJ2-7, with no clear D. Per germline, CDR1 MNHNY and CDR2 SVGAGI (reference sequence). This CDR3 is 15 amino acids long. V lost 2 bases to trimming and J lost 2 bases, with 13 bases between them.

The V gene is TRBV27, the J gene TRBJ2-1; 7 bases are shared with TRBD1. From germline, CDR1 is MNHEY and CDR2 SMNVEV (reference sequence). Trimming took 6 bases from V and 7 from J; bases not matched to a gene: 9. The CDR3 runs to 14 residues. Here the CDR3 DNA reads TGTGCCAGCAGCTCTGACAGGGCCCATAATGAGCAGTTCTTC. Translation: CASSSDRAHNEQFF.

The rearrangement links TRBV11-2 to TRBJ2-5, with D hard to call. This CDR3 spans 14 amino acids. From germline, CDR1 is SGHAT and CDR2 FQNNGV. The germline V and J ends were trimmed by 1 base and 4 bases, with 10 bases remaining between them. DNA of the CDR3: TGTGCCAGCAGCTTAGGCCCCTCGGGAGAGACCCAGTACTTC. Its protein product is CASSLGPSGETQYF.

The V and J genes are TRBV7-9 and TRBJ2-3, with TRBD2 matching 10 bases. The germline CDR1 and CDR2 sequences are SEHNR and FQNEAQ (reference sequence). Trimming took 1 base from V and 4 from J; bases not matched to a gene: 5. The CDR3 is made up of 16 amino acids. The CDR3 DNA follows: TGTGCCAGCAGCTTAGTTTTAGCGGGAGGACCAGATACGCAGTATTTT. This sequence encodes CASSLVLAGGPDTQYF.

The gene calls are TRBV6-5 and TRBJ2-1; 7 nucleotides match TRBD2. The trim removed 2 bases at V and 7 bases at J, leaving 8 bases unmatched. In germline, CDR1 is MNHEY, CDR2 SVGAGI. The CDR3 spans 15 residues. This CDR3 reads CASSYDLGEGNEQFF. The CDR3 DNA sequence: TGTGCCAGCAGTTACGACCTGGGGGAGGGAAATGAGCAGTTCTTC.

The CDR3 bases are TGTGCCAGCAGTTTATGGTCAGGGGTTGGTGAAAAACTGTTTTTT. Encoded protein: CASSLWSGVGEKLFF. The chain uses TRBV28 and TRBJ1-4, with D possibly being TRBD1 (6 bases). This CDR3 comprises 15 residues. V lost 0 bases and J 7 bases, leaving 12 bases between the germline ends. Germline CDR1 and CDR2: MDHEN and SYDVKM.

The chain recombines TRBV27 with TRBJ1-2; 9 bases match TRBD1. V shed 6 bases and J 6 bases; nucleotides not matched to a gene: 8. CDR1 and CDR2 from the germline V gene are MNHEY and SMNVEV (reference sequence). This CDR3 has 14 residues. For the CDR3, the DNA is TGTGCCAGCAGAGATTGGGACAGGGAAGATGGCTACACCTTC. Protein product: CASRDWDREDGYTF.

The chain employs TRBV30 and TRBJ1-5; no firm D call. In germline, CDR1 is GTSNPN, CDR2 SVGIG (reference sequence). The CDR3 spans 13 residues. V lost 2 bases to trimming and J lost 1 base, with 6 bases between them. DNA of the CDR3: TGTGCCTGGAGTTATAAAAGCAATCAGCCCCAGCATTTT. This encodes CAWSYKSNQPQHF. Full variable domain (missing parts from reference TRBV30 and TRBJ1-5): SQTIHQWPATLVQPVGSPLSLECTVEGTSNPNLYWYRQAAGRGLQLLFYSVGIGQISSEVPQNLSASRPQDRQFILSSKKLLLSDSGFYLCAWSYKSNQPQHFGDGTRLSIL.

The chain recombines TRBV5-1 with TRBJ2-7; 9 bases fit TRBD2. V shed 0 bases, J shed 4 bases, and the junction held 8 bases outside the gene matches. Germline V lookup: CDR1 SGHRS, CDR2 YFSETQ. This CDR3 spans 16 amino acids. This chain's CDR3 is CASSLVVVSGGYEQYF. The CDR3 DNA reads TGCGCCAGCAGCTTGGTGGTGGTTAGCGGGGGTTACGAGCAGTACTTC.